One and the same sample provided the 10 T cell receptor beta chains below, sequenced in a study of radiotherapy plus CTLA-4 blockade in lung cancer. Sequencing was performed with immunoSEQ multiplex PCR; in TCRdb, only in-frame clones are kept and a portion is missing. The table has about 90,000 clones, approximately 80% seen once; the top ten hold roughly 15%. The sequencing used peripheral blood, collected from a patient treated with radiotherapy plus ipilimumab. Every receptor here comes from a human donor with non-small cell lung cancer that progressed on radiotherapy plus ipilimumab.

CDR3: CASSVARGTYNEQFF. CDR3 DNA sequence: TGTGCCAGCAGCGTAGCTCGCGGGACATACAATGAGCAGTTCTTC. This sequence joins TRBV9 and TRBJ2-1; the D call may be TRBD1 or TRBD2 (6 bases each). The CDR3 contains 15 residues. Germline V gene sequence: CDR1 SGDLS, CDR2 YYNGEE. Trimming removed 0 bases at V and 4 bases at J, with 11 bases between.

This clone was seen a single time. This sequence joins TRBV5-6 and TRBJ1-2; tentatively, D is TRBD1 (6 bases). The CDR3 is 15 residues long. V was pared by 2 bases and J by 6 bases, with 17 bases between. Germline CDR1 SGHDT, CDR2 YYEEEE. The CDR3 DNA follows: TGTGCCAGCAGCTTTTTGAACAGGGCCCTAGATGGCTACACCTTC. Translated: CASSFLNRALDGYTF.

This clone came up once. The chain combines TRBV6-1 with TRBJ1-3, with TRBD1 matching 7 bases. The V gene's germline CDR1 is MNHNS and CDR2 SASEGT. The CDR3 runs 14 residues. The V gene end was trimmed by 7 bases and the J gene end by 2 bases; junction bases not matched to a gene: 5. The CDR3 nucleotides read TGTGCCAGCACCCGCCAGGGGGCTGGAAACACCATATATTTT. Residues: CASTRQGAGNTIYF.

This clone showed up just once. The rearrangement joins TRBV11-3 to TRBJ2-7, with 7 bases matching TRBD1. With 1 base clipped from V and 13 bases from J, the junction kept 10 bases outside the gene matches. Germline-derived CDR1 and CDR2 are SGHNT and YENEEA. There are 13 residues in the CDR3. As DNA, the CDR3 is TGTGCCAGCAGCTTAGTGAGACAGGGCCCGCAATACTTC. Translated, it gives CASSLVRQGPQYF.

The rearrangement links TRBV23-1 to TRBJ1-5, with D possibly TRBD1 on 5 matching bases. TRBV23-1 is identified as an open reading frame with a role that is uncertain. Trimming pared 1 base from V and 3 bases from J, leaving 16 bases between. CDR3 size: 17 residues. Written as DNA, the CDR3 is TGCGCCAGCAGTCAATTCGGAGAGGGACCTCACAATCAGCCCCAGCATTTT. Its protein is CASSQFGEGPHNQPQHF.

This clone was seen a few times. The rearrangement uses TRBV7-8 and TRBJ2-7; TRBD2 matches at 12 bases. Germline V gene sequence: CDR1 SGHVS, CDR2 FQNEAQ. Unmatched junction bases numbered 18, after V lost 5 bases and J lost 4 bases. This CDR3 has 19 residues. Here the CDR3 DNA reads TGTGCCAGCAGCGCGGACAGGGGTCGGACCGGGACTAGCGGGTACGAGCAGTACTTC. Its protein is CASSADRGRTGTSGYEQYF. Full variable domain (rest looked up from reference TRBV7-8 and TRBJ2-7): GAGVSQSPRYKVAKRGQDVALRCDPISGHVSLFWYQQALGQGPEFLTYFQNEAQLDKSGLPSDRFFAERPEGSVSTLKIQRTQQEDSAVYLCASSADRGRTGTSGYEQYFGPGTRLTVT.

The chain is built from TRBV2 and TRBJ2-5, with D unclear. The end of the DNA fits TRBJ2-7 better, so the J call may be wrong. Per the germline V gene, CDR1 is SNHLY and CDR2 is FYNNEI. This CDR3 has 11 residues. In DNA form, the CDR3 reads TGTGCCAGCAGCATGGATTACGAGCAGTACTTC. Protein sequence: CASSMDYEQYF.

The chain recombines TRBV29-1 with TRBJ1-5; D is ambiguous. V lost 4 bases and J lost 7, with 14 bases in between. The germline CDR1 and CDR2 sequences are SQVTM and ANQGSEA. The CDR3 is made up of 13 amino acids. In DNA, the CDR3 is TGCAGCGTTGTGGAGGAGAATCAACAGCCCCAGCATTTT. It translates to CSVVEENQQPQHF.

The chain couples TRBV2 to TRBJ2-7, with 7 bases aligning to TRBD1. The CDR3 covers 15 residues. The V gene end was trimmed by 2 bases and the J gene end by 2 bases; junction bases not matched to a gene: 6. Germline V CDR1 and CDR2: SNHLY, FYNNEI. The CDR3 sequence: CASSERQGSTYEQYF. The CDR3 nucleotides are TGTGCCAGCAGTGAACGACAGGGCTCTACCTACGAGCAGTACTTC.

CDR3 amino acids: CASSVLGPEAFF. The DNA of the CDR3 is TGTGCCAGCAGTGTCTTGGGTCCTGAAGCTTTCTTT. J is TRBJ1-1 and V is TRBV2; D gene unclear. The CDR3 has 12 residues. Germline V gene data show CDR1 as SNHLY and CDR2 as FYNNEI. V gave up 4 bases and J gave up 6 bases, with 9 bases separating them. Full variable domain (outside the CDR3, taken from reference TRBV2 and TRBJ1-1): EPEVTQTPSHQVTQMGQEVILRCVPISNHLYFYWYRQILGQKVEFLVSFYNNEISEKSEIFDDQFSVERPDGSNFTLKIRSTKLEDSAMYFCASSVLGPEAFFGQGTRLTVV.